The rows below give T cell receptor beta chains drawn from one sample of a study of cytomegalovirus exposure and HLA in healthy donors. TCRdb's copy holds only in-frame clones and misses some; the assay was immunoSEQ multiplex PCR. The table shows tens of thousands of clones, with about 95% occurring only once. Sequencing input: PBMCs. The receptors shown here come from a man aged 18 to 30 in good health and CMV-seronegative. Both conserved end residues are part of each CDR3. A D gene is named only where the DNA matches it firmly. Expanded clones are given a class, and other clones once, few, many or no size at all.

v_gene	j_gene	abundance	d_gene	CDR3aa	CDR3nt
TRBV27	TRBJ1-1	NA	NA	CASSLSQGEAFF	TGTGCCAGCAGTTTATCGCAGGGTGAAGCTTTCTTT
TRBV7-8	TRBJ2-7	NA	TRBD1	CASSITRDRGEQYF	TGTGCCAGCAGCATCACTCGGGACAGGGGAGAGCAGTACTTC
TRBV28	TRBJ1-4	NA	NA	CASFSREVEKLFF	TGTGCCAGCTTCTCCAGGGAGGTTGAAAAACTGTTTTTT
TRBV6-4	TRBJ2-1	NA	TRBD2	CASSEQGGADEQFF	TGTGCCAGCAGTGAGCAGGGAGGGGCGGATGAGCAGTTCTTC
TRBV30	TRBJ2-3	NA	TRBD2	CAWSGIVAGETDTQYF	TGTGCCTGGAGTGGAATAGTAGCGGGAGAGACAGATACGCAGTATTTT
TRBV15	TRBJ1-6	NA	NA	CATSTRTELNSPLHF	TGTGCCACCAGCACTCGGACAGAGCTTAATTCACCCCTCCACTTT
TRBV28	TRBJ2-2	NA	NA	CASSSPGSRAGTGELFF	TGTGCCAGCAGTTCCCCAGGTTCCAGGGCTGGGACCGGGGAGCTGTTTTTT
TRBV7-6	TRBJ2-1	once	TRBD2	CASSSRPGGATSSYNEQFF	TGTGCCAGCAGCTCCAGACCCGGGGGGGCCACTAGCTCCTACAATGAGCAGTTCTTC
TRBV4-2	TRBJ1-4	NA	NA	CASSQDTEEEKLFF	TGTGCCAGCAGCCAAGATACAGAAGAAGAAAAACTGTTTTTT
TRBV27	TRBJ1-1	NA	NA	CASSARDREAFF	TGTGCCAGCAGTGCCCGAGACAGGGAAGCTTTCTTT
TRBV2	TRBJ2-7	few	NA	CASNLDSYEQYF	TGTGCCAGCAATCTAGATTCCTACGAGCAGTACTTC
TRBV28	TRBJ1-5	NA	NA	CASRGTSQPQHF	TGTGCCAGCAGGGGGACATCTCAGCCCCAGCATTTT
TRBV4-3	TRBJ2-3	NA	NA	CASSQDWGGLWGTQYF	TGCGCCAGCAGCCAAGATTGGGGGGGGCTCTGGGGGACGCAGTATTTT
TRBV7-9	TRBJ1-1	NA	NA	CASSWQENTEAFF	TGTGCCAGCAGTTGGCAGGAGAACACTGAAGCTTTCTTT
TRBV6-4	TRBJ1-2	few	NA	CASSLTYGYTF	TGTGCCAGCAGCCTGACATATGGCTACACCTTC
TRBV5-8	TRBJ2-1	once	TRBD2	CASSPLGEGSYNEQFF	TGTGCCAGCAGCCCCTTGGGGGAGGGATCCTACAATGAGCAGTTCTTC
TRBV29-1	TRBJ1-1	NA	TRBD1	CSGMTGVTEAFF	TGCAGCGGCATGACAGGGGTGACTGAAGCTTTCTTT
TRBV7-3	TRBJ2-5	NA	TRBD1	CASSSTDREETQYF	TGTGCCAGCAGCTCCACCGACAGGGAAGAGACCCAGTACTTC
TRBV9	TRBJ2-7	once	NA	CASSPSTGLNAGEQYF	TGTGCCAGCAGCCCCTCCACAGGGTTAAACGCGGGCGAGCAGTACTTC
TRBV6-5	TRBJ1-2	NA	TRBD1	CASSYGSGGYYGYTF	TGTGCCAGCAGTTACGGGTCAGGGGGCTACTATGGCTACACCTTC
TRBV10-3	TRBJ1-2	once	TRBD1	CAISGTGVYGYTF	TGTGCCATCAGCGGGACAGGAGTCTATGGCTACACCTTC
TRBV4-2	TRBJ1-1	once	TRBD1	CASSQTTGGTEAFF	TGTGCCAGCAGCCAAACGACAGGGGGCACTGAAGCTTTCTTT
TRBV6-5	TRBJ1-4	NA	NA	CASSYFKGNEKLFF	TGTGCCAGCAGTTACTTTAAGGGGAATGAAAAACTGTTTTTT
TRBV10-3	TRBJ1-2	NA	NA	CAINALGSGYTF	TGTGCCATCAATGCTCTGGGGAGCGGCTACACCTTC
TRBV5-4	TRBJ2-5	once	NA	CASSVQGWAETQYF	TGTGCCAGCAGCGTACAGGGATGGGCAGAGACCCAGTACTTC
TRBV10-3	TRBJ1-2	NA	TRBD1	CAISAPGQANPNYGYTF	TGTGCCATCAGCGCGCCGGGACAGGCGAATCCAAACTATGGCTACACCTTC
TRBV6-6	TRBJ1-1	NA	TRBD1	CASSIDRAPEAFF	TGTGCCAGCAGCATTGACAGGGCCCCTGAAGCTTTCTTT
TRBV18	TRBJ2-1	NA	TRBD2	CASSAGGPGNEQFF	TGTGCCAGCTCAGCGGGGGGGCCTGGTAATGAGCAGTTCTTC
TRBV14	TRBJ1-2	NA	NA	CATRSLGVSYGYTF	TGTGCCACCAGGAGCCTCGGAGTTTCTTATGGCTACACCTTC
TRBV2	TRBJ2-1	NA	TRBD2	CASQLLAGATYNEQFF	TGTGCCAGCCAATTACTAGCGGGGGCCACCTACAATGAGCAGTTCTTC
TRBV4-3	TRBJ1-1	NA	NA	CASSQVRGLGQGKTEAFF	TGCGCCAGCAGCCAAGTGAGAGGTTTGGGTCAGGGGAAAACTGAAGCTTTCTTT
TRBV7-8	TRBJ1-2	NA	NA	CASSFASAGPSGGYTF	TGTGCCAGCAGCTTTGCATCGGCAGGGCCCTCCGGGGGCTACACCTTC
TRBV7-9	TRBJ2-7	once	TRBD1	CASSQDRIAYEQYF	TGTGCCAGCAGCCAGGACAGGATCGCCTACGAGCAGTACTTC
TRBV28	TRBJ2-1	once	NA	CASRPTGNEQFF	TGTGCCAGCAGACCCACGGGAAATGAGCAGTTCTTC
TRBV7-6	TRBJ2-3	NA	TRBD2	CASSSRTSGGPGDTQYF	TGTGCCAGCAGCTCCCGGACTAGCGGGGGGCCAGGGGATACGCAGTATTTT
TRBV30	TRBJ1-6	NA	TRBD1	CAWSRLQGSGFRNSPLHF	TGTGCCTGGAGTAGACTACAGGGGTCGGGTTTTCGGAATTCACCCCTCCACTTT
TRBV29-1	TRBJ2-3	many	NA	CSVEGFAQGPADTQYF	TGCAGCGTTGAAGGTTTTGCGCAGGGGCCTGCAGATACGCAGTATTTT
TRBV27	TRBJ2-2	NA	NA	CASSLGGHYTGELFF	TGTGCCAGCAGTTTGGGGGGGCATTACACCGGGGAGCTGTTTTTT